These 17 T cell receptor beta chains share one sample of origin, sequenced in a study of blood T cells in healthy people across ages. Primed by a sample-barcoded 5' primer and a J-beta primer mix, a second PCR proceeded for 7 to 11 cycles. MiXCR, applied by TCRdb to the 5' RACE reads, yields one record per CDR3 protein. Of about 780,000 distinct CDR3 sequences in the sample, roughly 25% were seen once. This same sample was also taken into another study, of T cells of mothers and their children.

Sequences were obtained from blood. These receptors all stem from a boy aged 10-17 years in good health.

This chain links TRBV5-1 with TRBJ2-7; the D is unclear. The germline V gene encodes CDR1 SGHRS and CDR2 YFSETQ. This CDR3 has 15 residues. Between the trimmed V and J ends, which lost 0 bases and 5 bases, there was a span of 15 bases. The CDR3: CASSLEGWGSDEQYF. In DNA form, the CDR3 reads TGCGCCAGCAGCTTGGAGGGCTGGGGAAGCGACGAGCAGTACTTC.

CDR3 in DNA: TGTGCCAGCGAACAGGGTGGGTCCCAAAATGAGCAGTTCTTC. Amino acid sequence: CASEQGGSQNEQFF. The V call is TRBV12-3 or TRBV12-4, the J call TRBJ2-5; TRBD1 is a possible D gene (6 bases). The DNA matches TRBJ2-1 better at its end, which makes the J call doubtful. This CDR3 has 14 residues.

The rearrangement uses TRBV4-1 and TRBJ2-1; the D gene is possibly TRBD1 (5 bases). The length of the CDR3 is 13 residues. Germline CDR1 MGHRA, CDR2 YSYEKL. Trimming pared 6 bases from V and 3 bases from J, leaving 9 bases between. The CDR3 coding sequence is TGCGCCAGCAGGAGCAGGGACTACAATGAGCAGTTCTTC. Translating gives CASRSRDYNEQFF.

This chain uses TRBV9 with TRBJ2-4; D may correspond to TRBD1 or TRBD2 (6 bases each). CDR1 SGDLS and CDR2 YYNGEE come from the germline V gene. Trimming pared 3 bases from V and 5 bases from J, leaving 18 bases between. The CDR3 is made up of 16 amino acids. The CDR3: CASSGDRRGRENIQYF. CDR3 nucleotide sequence: TGTGCCAGCAGCGGAGACAGGAGGGGTAGGGAAAACATTCAGTACTTC.

The table lists this clonotype with a few counts. CDR3 in amino acids: CASSAESGSSTNEKLFF. In DNA, the CDR3 is TGTGCCAGCAGCGCGGAAAGCGGAAGCTCAACTAATGAAAAACTGTTTTTT. The chain uses TRBV3-1 and TRBJ1-4; no reliable D call. This CDR3 is built from 17 residues. CDR1 is LGHDT and CDR2 is YNNKEL in the germline V gene (reference sequence). Trimming removed 5 bases at V and 0 bases at J, with 16 bases between.

This clonotype has only a few counts. The CDR3 DNA reads TGTGCCAGCAGTTACTCGGGCGCCTCGAATCAGCCCCAGCATTTT. Its protein product is CASSYSGASNQPQHF. This chain connects TRBV6-6 to TRBJ1-5; no definite D call. Germline assignment: CDR1 MNHNY and CDR2 SVGAGI (reference sequence). The CDR3 has 15 residues. Between the trimmed V and J ends, which lost 0 bases and 4 bases, there was a span of 10 bases.

This chain links TRBV5-1 with TRBJ2-1, with 10 nucleotides matching TRBD2. This CDR3 has 16 residues. Germline assignment: CDR1 SGHRS and CDR2 YFSETQ. V was clipped by 0 bases and J by 7 bases; unmatched bases: 7. The CDR3 sequence is CASSLVALAGVNEQFF. The CDR3 DNA is TGCGCCAGCAGCTTGGTGGCCCTAGCGGGAGTGAATGAGCAGTTCTTC.

With regard to this clonotype: As the CDR3 is not closed by the conserved phenylalanine or tryptophan, this likely results from a read error. V is TRBV12-3 or TRBV12-4 and J is TRBJ2-3; D is tentatively TRBD1 or TRBD2 (5 bases each). Trimming removed 6 bases at V and 4 bases at J, with 23 bases between. The CDR3 has 17 residues. CDR3 nucleotide sequence: TGTGCCAGCAGCCGGACGAATGGGACGGGGCAGGCAGATACGCAGTATTCT. Translated: CASSRTNGTGQADTQYS.

This clonotype was detected ten times or more. The J gene is TRBJ2-7, the V gene TRBV10-3, with TRBD2 matching over 11 bases. The ends lost 0 bases at V and 4 bases at J; junction bases unmatched: 2. This CDR3 contains 15 residues. CDR1 is ENHRY, CDR2 SYGVKD, per germline. The CDR3 protein is CAISESTSGVYEQYF. In DNA, the CDR3 is TGTGCCATCAGTGAGTCGACTAGCGGGGTATACGAGCAGTACTTC.

V is TRBV5-1 and J is TRBJ2-4; TRBD2 matches 7 bases. The CDR3 sequence is 16 residues long. V shed 2 bases and J 4 bases; nucleotides not matched to a gene: 9. Germline assignment: CDR1 SGHRS and CDR2 YFSETQ. Here the CDR3 reads CASSLESGARKNIQYF. The CDR3 region has the DNA TGCGCCAGCAGCTTAGAAAGCGGGGCTCGGAAAAACATTCAGTACTTC. Supplemented by reference TRBV5-1 and TRBJ2-4, the full variable domain reads KAGVTQTPRYLIKTRGQQVTLSCSPISGHRSVSWYQQTPGQGLQFLFEYFSETQRNKGNFPGRFSGRQFSNSRSEMNVSTLELGDSALYLCASSLESGARKNIQYFGAGTRLSVL.

The chain uses TRBV2 and TRBJ2-2; TRBD2 matches 8 bases. Germline assignment: CDR1 SNHLY and CDR2 FYNNEI. The CDR3 is 16 residues long. With V trimmed by 5 bases and J by 4 bases, 9 bases remained unmatched. The CDR3 here is CASSSPGGPATGELFF. As DNA, the CDR3 is TGTGCCAGCAGTTCGCCGGGGGGGCCGGCCACCGGGGAGCTGTTTTTT.

This clonotype was counted only a few times. V is TRBV9 and J is TRBJ2-1; TRBD2 matches 14 bases. The CDR3 totals 16 residues. J was trimmed by 9 bases and V by 4 bases; bases with no gene match: 9. The germline CDR1 and CDR2 sequences are SGDLS and YYNGEE. The CDR3 protein is CASSPGGLAGVGEQFF. CDR3 DNA: TGTGCCAGCAGCCCAGGGGGACTAGCGGGGGTGGGTGAGCAGTTCTTC.

This sequence joins TRBV20-1 and TRBJ2-4; possible D gene TRBD2, 6 bases. Germline V gene data show CDR1 as DFQATT and CDR2 as SNEGSKA (reference sequence). Trimming removed 6 bases from V and 5 bases from J, with 11 bases in between. The CDR3 runs to 12 residues. The CDR3 DNA is TGCAGTGCCACGGGGGACCAAAACATTCAGTACTTC. Translating gives CSATGDQNIQYF.

This chain links TRBV3-1 with TRBJ1-1; D perhaps matches TRBD1 (6 bases). CDR3 length equals 14 residues. V lost 3 bases and J 5 bases, leaving 13 bases between the germline ends. Germline CDR1 and CDR2: LGHDT and YNNKEL (reference sequence). The CDR3 protein is CASSHQQGTTEAFF. In DNA, the CDR3 is TGTGCCAGCAGCCATCAACAGGGAACTACTGAAGCTTTCTTT.

A few counts support this clonotype. The rearrangement links TRBV20-1 to TRBJ2-7, with 10 bases identical to TRBD1. The germline gives CDR1 DFQATT, CDR2 SNEGSKA (reference sequence). The CDR3 sequence is 14 residues long. J lost 6 bases, V lost 3 bases, and 8 bases had no gene match. As DNA, the CDR3 is TGCAGTGCTAGCCCGGGACAGGGGATCGGCGAGCAGTACTTC. Its translation is CSASPGQGIGEQYF.

This clonotype has more than one count but fewer than ten. This rearrangement joins TRBV28 to TRBJ2-7; D tentatively reads TRBD1 or TRBD2 (5 bases each). Per germline, CDR1 MDHEN and CDR2 SYDVKM. The V and J ends lost 2 bases and 6 bases respectively, with 8 bases between them. CDR3 length equals 12 residues. CDR3 region: CASSLRGTEQYF. CDR3 bases: TGTGCCAGCAGTTTACGAGGGACCGAGCAGTACTTC.

V gene TRBV5-1 combines with J gene TRBJ1-2, with D perhaps TRBD1 (5 bases). This CDR3 has 16 residues. Trimming cost V 0 bases and J 8 bases, with 20 bases left between them. CDR1 is SGHRS, CDR2 YFSETQ, per germline. In nucleotides, the CDR3 is TGCGCCAGCAGCTTGGCCCTTTTGGTCGGGGGGGACGGCTACACCTTC. Amino acid sequence: CASSLALLVGGDGYTF. Variable domain in full (rest from reference TRBV5-1 and TRBJ1-2): KAGVTQTPRYLIKTRGQQVTLSCSPISGHRSVSWYQQTPGQGLQFLFEYFSETQRNKGNFPGRFSGRQFSNSRSEMNVSTLELGDSALYLCASSLALLVGGDGYTFGSGTRLTVV.